This T cell receptor (beta chain) is from a study of blood T cell repertoires in COVID-19. On the study more broadly: Sample material is recorded as cDNA or gDNA derived from T cells, B-cell-depleted T cells, or PBMCs.

Methods used by the authors: Reference gene primer amplification gave nucleated cell count estimates. Repertoires were generated with immunoSEQ multiplex PCR, while TCRdb's copy carries only in-frame clones and drops some. D and trimming come from the DNA, and the V and J calls and clone size come from that table. Of 230,000 or so clones in the sample, around 80% were seen once. The receptor comes from a woman aged 40 to 55 who had recovered from COVID-19. Specimen: peripheral blood.

CDR3 in amino acids: CASSLAGFGNTIYF. The CDR3 DNA sequence: TGCGCCAGCAGCTTGGCAGGGTTTGGAAACACCATATATTTT. The chain combines TRBV5-1 with TRBJ1-3; possibly TRBD1 for D (5 bases). This CDR3 comprises 14 residues. Germline CDR1 is SGHRS and CDR2 is YFSETQ. V was shortened by 0 bases and J by 3 bases, with 7 bases between the two germline ends.